The 31 T cell receptor beta chains listed next were all sequenced from one sample in a study of immune evolution from preneoplasia to lung adenocarcinoma. The assay was immunoSEQ multiplex PCR, and TCRdb's table has in-frame clones only and misses some. The sample carries 7,300 or so clones, 55% to 80% recorded once. Material for sequencing was FFPE lung adenocarcinoma in situ tissue. All receptors come from a donor aged 70 or older with lung adenocarcinoma. Some clones in this sample may be carry-over from other donors' samples.

The chain has TRBV11-3 and TRBJ2-5; maybe TRBD1 (6 bases). Per germline, CDR1 SGHNT and CDR2 YENEEA. CDR3 length: 13 residues. V lost 5 bases to trimming and J lost 5 bases, with 12 bases between them. The CDR3 bases are TGTGCCAGCAGCCTCGGAAGGGGGGAGACCCAGTACTTC. It specifies CASSLGRGETQYF.

The chain links TRBV6-5 to TRBJ1-2; D uncertain. V was trimmed by 0 bases and J by 5 bases, leaving 13 bases between them. This CDR3 region has 15 residues. Germline assignment: CDR1 MNHEY and CDR2 SVGAGI. This CDR3 reads CASSYSGVEGYGYTF. The CDR3 bases are TGTGCCAGCAGTTACTCTGGGGTCGAGGGTTATGGCTACACCTTC.

The V gene is TRBV2, the J gene TRBJ2-1; D not resolved. The CDR3 is 11 amino acids. V gave up 4 bases and J gave up 12 bases, with 10 bases separating them. Per the germline V gene, CDR1 is SNHLY and CDR2 is FYNNEI. CDR3 bases: TGTGCCAGCAGTGCCCCGGGCCTGCAGTTCTTC. Translation: CASSAPGLQFF.

This chain connects TRBV6-1 to TRBJ1-5; D ambiguous. V was pared by 3 bases and J by 9 bases, with 12 bases between. The germline V gene has CDR1 MNHNS and CDR2 SASEGT. The length of the CDR3 is 13 residues. CDR3 sequence (DNA): TGTGCCAGCAGTGAGGACCGTAAGTGGCCCCAGCATTTT. It encodes CASSEDRKWPQHF.

The gene calls are TRBV11-3 and TRBJ2-2; D is unresolved. The V end was cut by 2 bases, the J end by 4 bases, with 5 bases between. Germline V gene lookup returns CDR1 SGHNT and CDR2 YENEEA. This CDR3 region has 13 residues. In DNA, the CDR3 is TGTGCCAGCAGCTTAAGGGTCACCGGGGAGCTGTTTTTT. Translating it yields CASSLRVTGELFF.

CDR3 coding DNA: TGCGCCAGCAGCTTCGGGGTTTCAACTAATGAAAAACTGTTTTTT. Protein product: CASSFGVSTNEKLFF. The chain is built from TRBV5-1 and TRBJ1-4; D not certain. Trimming shortened V by 2 bases and J by 0 bases, and 8 bases separated the two germline ends. Germline CDR1 is SGHRS and CDR2 is YFSETQ. This CDR3 has 15 residues. Full variable domain (missing parts from reference TRBV5-1 and TRBJ1-4): KAGVTQTPRYLIKTRGQQVTLSCSPISGHRSVSWYQQTPGQGLQFLFEYFSETQRNKGNFPGRFSGRQFSNSRSEMNVSTLELGDSALYLCASSFGVSTNEKLFFGSGTQLSVL.

This clone was counted a few times. Sequence at one end of the junction differs from germline and may be a read error. The chain has TRBV4-1 and TRBJ1-2, with D possibly matching TRBD1 (5 bases). The CDR3 sequence is 14 residues long. CDR1 and CDR2 (germline): MGHRA, YSYEKL. The CDR3 DNA is TGCGCCAGCAGCCAAGATCAGGCGGGACCCGGCTCCACCTTC. Amino acid sequence: CASSQDQAGPGSTF.

The chain links TRBV4-1 to TRBJ1-4, with 8 bases matching TRBD1. J gave up 7 bases and V 3 bases, and 10 bases lay outside the gene matches. CDR3 length: 16 amino acids. The V gene's germline CDR1 is MGHRA and CDR2 YSYEKL. CDR3 amino acids: CASSQGDRGGGEKLFF. The CDR3 DNA reads TGCGCCAGCAGCCAGGGAGACAGGGGAGGAGGTGAAAAACTGTTTTTT.

This clone was seen only a few times. The chain has TRBV7-2 and TRBJ2-7; D gene ambiguous. With 6 bases removed from V and 1 base from J, the gap between germline ends came to 10 bases. Germline CDR1 SGHTA, CDR2 FQGNSA. This CDR3 is 13 amino acids long. This CDR3 is CASSPTESYEQYF. CDR3 coding DNA: TGTGCCAGCAGTCCTACTGAATCCTACGAGCAGTACTTC. The full variable domain, rest sourced from reference TRBV7-2 and TRBJ2-7, is GAGVSQSPSNKVTEKGKDVELRCDPISGHTALYWYRQSLGQGLEFLIYFQGNSAPDKSGLPSDRFSAERTGGSVSTLTIQRTQQEDSAVYLCASSPTESYEQYFGPGTRLTVT.

The chain employs TRBV28 and TRBJ1-3, with a possible D match to TRBD1 (6 bases). Looked up from germline, CDR1 is MDHEN and CDR2 is SYDVKM. The CDR3 has 15 residues. With 5 bases removed from V and 3 bases from J, the gap between germline ends came to 14 bases. CDR3 loop: CASSEGGSFGNTIYF. In nucleotides, the CDR3 is TGTGCCAGCAGTGAAGGGGGATCTTTTGGAAACACCATATATTTT. Supplemented by reference TRBV28 and TRBJ1-3, the full variable domain reads DVKVTQSSRYLVKRTGEKVFLECVQDMDHENMFWYRQDPGLGLRLIYFSYDVKMKEKGDIPEGYSVSREKKERFSLILESASTNQTSMYLCASSEGGSFGNTIYFGEGSWLTVV.

This rearrangement joins TRBV6-6 to TRBJ1-3; no reliable D call. V was pared by 6 bases and J by 3 bases, with 6 bases between. Germline V lookup: CDR1 MNHNY, CDR2 SVGAGI (reference sequence). The CDR3 is made up of 12 amino acids. The CDR3 is CASRLGGNTIYF. The CDR3 nucleotides are TGTGCCAGCAGGCTGGGTGGAAACACCATATATTTT.

The V and J genes are TRBV18 and TRBJ2-5; D is undetermined. From germline, CDR1 is KGHSH and CDR2 LQKENI. This CDR3 is 13 amino acids long. The germline V and J ends were trimmed by 8 bases and 4 bases, with 14 bases remaining between them. CDR3 residues: CASAPQKIETQYF. The CDR3 DNA reads as TGTGCCAGCGCTCCTCAGAAAATAGAGACCCAGTACTTC.

The V call is TRBV9, the J call TRBJ1-1; D ambiguous. Germline values: CDR1 SGDLS, CDR2 YYNGEE. The CDR3 contains 13 residues. V was shortened by 0 bases and J by 1 base, with 4 bases between the two germline ends. Here the CDR3 DNA reads TGTGCCAGCAGCGTAGACTGGAACACTGAAGCTTTCTTT. Translated, it gives CASSVDWNTEAFF. The full variable domain, with the rest looked up from reference TRBV9 and TRBJ1-1, is DSGVTQTPKHLITATGQRVTLRCSPRSGDLSVYWYQQSLDQGLQFLIQYYNGEERAKGNILERFSAQQFPDLHSELNLSSLELGDSALYFCASSVDWNTEAFFGQGTRLTVV.

This chain joins TRBV29-1 and TRBJ2-2; D gene ambiguous. Germline CDR1 is SQVTM and CDR2 is ANQGSEA. V lost 6 bases and J lost 1, with 6 bases in between. This CDR3 comprises 12 residues. CDR3 DNA: TGCAGCGTGTGGTTGAACACCGGGGAGCTGTTTTTT. Encoded protein: CSVWLNTGELFF.

The rearrangement joins TRBV28 to TRBJ2-7, with TRBD1 identical over 8 bases. Germline values: CDR1 MDHEN, CDR2 SYDVKM. The CDR3 is 13 amino acids. V dropped 6 bases and J dropped 6; count of bases not matched to a gene: 7. The CDR3 region is CASRAQGVREQYF. DNA of the CDR3: TGTGCCAGCAGGGCACAGGGGGTCCGCGAGCAGTACTTC. Complete variable domain (other parts from reference TRBV28 and TRBJ2-7): DVKVTQSSRYLVKRTGEKVFLECVQDMDHENMFWYRQDPGLGLRLIYFSYDVKMKEKGDIPEGYSVSREKKERFSLILESASTNQTSMYLCASRAQGVREQYFGPGTRLTVT.

By proportion, this clone is medium-sized (0.01 to 0.1%). This chain links TRBV30 with TRBJ2-1; no definite D call. Germline-derived CDR1 and CDR2 are GTSNPN and SVGIG (reference sequence). V lost 3 bases and J lost 10, with 13 bases in between. The CDR3 is 12 amino acids. CDR3 in amino acids: CAWSRQAAEQFF. Here the CDR3 DNA reads TGTGCCTGGAGCCGACAAGCAGCGGAGCAGTTCTTC.

The chain joins TRBV5-1 to TRBJ1-1, with 7 bases lining up with TRBD1. Germline CDR1 reads SGHRS; CDR2 reads YFSETQ. CDR3 size: 13 residues. V trimming: 3 bases; J trimming: 4 bases; junction bases outside the gene matches: 3. The CDR3: CASSSGGRTEAFF. CDR3 bases: TGCGCCAGCAGCTCAGGGGGACGCACTGAAGCTTTCTTT.

The chain recombines TRBV5-1 with TRBJ1-1; possible D gene TRBD1, 6 bases. Germline CDR1 and CDR2: SGHRS and YFSETQ. V was shortened by 3 bases and J by 8 bases, with 17 bases between the two germline ends. The CDR3 extends over 14 amino acids. CDR3 DNA sequence: TGCGCCAGCAGCTCAATCTCGGGGGGCGGGGAAGCTTTCTTT. Translated, it gives CASSSISGGGEAFF.

Within the sample, this clone is large. This chain links TRBV27 with TRBJ2-1; the match to TRBD2 covers 8 bases. Germline V gives CDR1 MNHEY, CDR2 SMNVEV (reference sequence). This CDR3 is 13 amino acids long. V lost 7 bases, J lost 8 bases, and 7 bases stayed unmatched. Here the CDR3 reads CASTVAGSDEQFF. CDR3 sequence (DNA): TGTGCCAGCACAGTAGCGGGGTCAGATGAGCAGTTCTTC.

The rearrangement uses TRBV6-1 and TRBJ1-5, with D possibly being TRBD1 (6 bases). CDR3 length: 14 residues. V lost 2 bases and J lost 7, with 12 bases in between. Germline values: CDR1 MNHNS, CDR2 SASEGT. CDR3 residues: CASSEYQGSQPQHF. CDR3 DNA: TGTGCCAGCAGTGAATATCAGGGGAGCCAGCCCCAGCATTTT.

The chain recombines TRBV5-5 with TRBJ1-6, with D possibly matching TRBD1 (6 bases). V was pared by 10 bases and J by 10 bases, with 15 bases between. The CDR3 totals 12 residues. CDR1 is SGHKS and CDR2 is YYEKEE in the germline V gene (reference sequence). The CDR3 spells CASGGGISPLHF. CDR3 in DNA: TGTGCCTCCGGGGGCGGAATCTCACCCCTCCACTTT.

The rearrangement joins TRBV7-2 to TRBJ2-3, with TRBD2 identical over 9 bases. V dropped 0 bases and J dropped 4; count of bases not matched to a gene: 2. Germline CDR1 SGHTA, CDR2 FQGNSA. The CDR3 loop spans 15 amino acids. CDR3 bases: TGTGCCAGCAGCTTAGCCGGGACTAGCCCAGATACGCAGTATTTT. This translates into CASSLAGTSPDTQYF. Combining the CDR3 with reference TRBV7-2 and TRBJ2-3 gives the whole variable domain GAGVSQSPSNKVTEKGKDVELRCDPISGHTALYWYRQSLGQGLEFLIYFQGNSAPDKSGLPSDRFSAERTGGSVSTLTIQRTQQEDSAVYLCASSLAGTSPDTQYFGPGTRLTVL.

The genes are TRBV7-2 and TRBJ1-2; D might be TRBD1 (6 bases). This CDR3 has 13 amino acids. V was clipped by 0 bases and J by 6 bases, with 8 bases between them. The germline V gene encodes CDR1 SGHTA and CDR2 FQGNSA. The chain's CDR3 is CASSLAPGDGYTF. The CDR3 DNA sequence: TGTGCCAGCAGCTTAGCGCCAGGGGATGGCTACACCTTC.

This clone was observed a single time. The rearrangement joins TRBV5-4 to TRBJ2-5, with 10 bases fitting TRBD2. With 3 bases clipped from V and 2 bases from J, the junction kept 13 bases outside the gene matches. Germline V gene data show CDR1 as SGHNT and CDR2 as YYREEE (reference sequence). This CDR3 contains 18 residues. CDR3 loop: CASSSGSGGATSQETQYF. The CDR3 nucleotides read TGTGCCAGCAGCTCCGGGAGCGGGGGGGCCACGAGTCAAGAGACCCAGTACTTC.

V is TRBV28 and J is TRBJ1-4; D ambiguous. Trimming cost V 8 bases and J 0 bases, with 13 bases left between them. The V gene's germline CDR1 is MDHEN and CDR2 SYDVKM. CDR3 length: 15 residues. The DNA for the CDR3 is TGTGCCAGCGCCGAGGACGGTGCAACTAATGAAAAACTGTTTTTT. It yields the protein CASAEDGATNEKLFF.

The rearrangement joins TRBV11-1 to TRBJ2-7; 9 bases map to TRBD1. V dropped 2 bases and J dropped 6; count of bases not matched to a gene: 11. CDR1 SGHAT and CDR2 FQDESV come from the germline V gene (reference sequence). CDR3 length equals 16 residues. The CDR3 loop is CASSLTGDRAFGEQYF. The CDR3 DNA follows: TGTGCCAGCAGCTTAACGGGGGACAGGGCCTTTGGCGAGCAGTACTTC.

CDR3 nucleotides: TGCGCCAGCAGCCCAACTAGAGTGCGGGAGCAGTACTTC. This codes for CASSPTRVREQYF. The chain employs TRBV4-1 and TRBJ2-7, with a weak D call TRBD2 (5 bases). V lost 4 bases, J lost 7 bases, and 14 bases lay in between. Germline CDR1 and CDR2: MGHRA and YSYEKL. The CDR3 has 13 residues.

The chain employs TRBV6-1 and TRBJ1-1; possibly TRBD1 for D (5 bases). The germline gives CDR1 MNHNS, CDR2 SASEGT. V lost 4 bases, J lost 5 bases, and 11 bases lay in between. The CDR3 has 13 residues. CDR3 sequence (DNA): TGTGCCAGCAGTGTTAGGGGAGGAACTGAAGCTTTCTTT. Its translation: CASSVRGGTEAFF.

The chain's CDR3 is CASSQRSTGAGELFF. Written as DNA, the CDR3 is TGCGCCAGCAGCCAGAGGTCGACTGGGGCCGGGGAGCTGTTTTTT. This chain joins TRBV5-1 and TRBJ2-2; D call uncertain. CDR3 size: 15 residues. Trimming pared 4 bases from V and 6 bases from J, leaving 16 bases between. Germline V gene sequence: CDR1 SGHRS, CDR2 YFSETQ.

This sequence joins TRBV7-9 and TRBJ1-2; D unclear. Germline lookup yields CDR1 SEHNR and CDR2 FQNEAQ (reference sequence). Deletions cut 5 bases from V and 8 bases from J, with 21 bases between. This CDR3 comprises 15 residues. Written as DNA, the CDR3 is TGTGCCAGCAGCCTAGAGCCCCCCGGTTGGGCGGGCTACACCTTC. Its protein is CASSLEPPGWAGYTF. The full variable domain, in which reference TRBV7-9 and TRBJ1-2 provide the parts outside the CDR3, is DTGVSQNPRHKITKRGQNVTFRCDPISEHNRLYWYRQTLGQGPEFLTYFQNEAQLEKSRLLSDRFSAERPKGSFSTLEIQRTEQGDSAMYLCASSLEPPGWAGYTFGSGTRLTVV.

The chain uses TRBV5-8 and TRBJ2-5, with a weak D call TRBD1 (6 bases). Germline V CDR1 and CDR2: SGHTS, YDEGEE. Trimming removed 4 bases at V and 2 bases at J, with 12 bases between. This CDR3 has 14 residues. The CDR3 reads CASSRRGGQETQYF. The DNA of the CDR3 is TGTGCCAGCAGCCGCCGAGGGGGACAAGAGACCCAGTACTTC.